This T cell receptor beta chain was captured in a study of cytomegalovirus exposure and HLA in healthy donors (dated by TCRdb to between 2016 and 2019). In the study overall: In an earlier analysis of under 750 of the donors, around 290 Gb of sequence data and just under 120 million unique TCR beta sequences from 180 million or so T cells were reported. An early release that covered fewer than 750 HLA-typed donors contained approximately 300 gigabases of sequencing data and 70 million to 100 million unique TCR sequences. Of the 350 to 450 genotyped donors, 81% were placed in the genetic ancestry cluster associated with self-reported Caucasian donors. The study was designed to test whether signatures of past pathogen exposure could be identified by cataloging public T cell receptors. Using immunosequencing, the study profiled T cell repertoires from around 670 subjects and related those repertoires to cytomegalovirus serostatus. A separate validation cohort of 100 to 150 different subjects was used in addition to the approximately 700-subject first cohort. To predict cytomegalovirus infection status, the study brought together high-throughput TCR immunosequencing, statistical association of individual TCRs with disease status, and machine learning. To study patterns of TCR occurrence, a later analysis re-analyzed previously published TCR beta repertoires from around 700 donors and added high-resolution HLA genotyping. Rather than drawing on any new phenotypic data, the later analysis identified candidate immune exposures from TCR beta sequences and the way those sequences occurred across donors. To decide whether each TCR beta V gene segment behaved as functional or pseudogenic, an earlier analysis of approximately 620 of the donors relied on high-throughput TCR beta sequencing. Alongside the repertoire data, information on donor age, sex, ethnicity and CMV serostatus was compiled. In a later genetic analysis, genome-wide SNP genotypes for about three fifths of the roughly 670 donors were used, and that subset was treated as a discovery cohort. Every discovery cohort repertoire had been produced on one sequencing platform. Both class I and class II loci were covered by HLA typing, at four-digit resolution. Typing coverage differed by locus: A, B, C, DRB1 and DQB1 were typed in about 620-640 donors, DQA1 in 500 to 550, DPA1 in approximately 600, and DPB1 in just under 490. Because of strong linkage in the cohort, a handful of DR-DQ haplotypes were treated as single units for association and clustering. On average, about 200,000 unique TCR beta nucleotide sequences were sequenced per donor among 398 genotyped donors of the cohort, with roughly 18% of those sequences being non-productive.

The method was the immunoSEQ multiplex PCR assay. The multiplex PCR relied on a mix of 60 forward primers for TCR Vbeta segments and 13 reverse primers for TCR Jbeta segments. Amplification of the CDR3 region of rearranged TCR beta genes was performed with a multiplex PCR assay on genomic DNA. On the Illumina HiSeq System, the amplified TCR beta libraries were sequenced as 87-base-pair reads. The source study handled its data this way. A later analysis tallied 75 million to 85 million unique TCR beta chains across the approximately 670 repertoires, and some 10 million of those chains were shared by two or more donors. Raw reads were error-corrected and collapsed into unique sequences with a nearest-neighbor algorithm that merged closely related sequences to remove PCR and sequencing errors. V, D and J gene segments were assigned by aligning CDR3 sequences to IMGT reference sequences. For a sequence to be retained, a match of at least six nucleotides to both a V gene segment and a J gene segment was required. A rearrangement was called productive if the CDR3 had no stop codons and remained in frame with V and J, and every other rearrangement was called non-productive. Following IMGT convention, CDR3 was defined as the stretch from the second conserved V-encoded cysteine up to the conserved J-encoded phenylalanine. In an earlier analysis of around 570 of the donors, sequences lacking an unambiguous match to a single V gene segment were excluded. An earlier analysis of 450 to 650 of the donors called V segments functional above 56.7% productive rearrangements and segregating when the between-donor standard deviation exceeded 5%. A statistical classification framework was built for diagnosing cytomegalovirus status from the catalog of TCR beta chain sequences. In a later analysis, TCR nucleotide sequences were compared against IMGT/GENE-DB human TR gene sequences so that V and J genes could be assigned. The TCRdist pipeline was used in a later analysis to assign CDR3 sequences and most-parsimonious VDJ recombination scenarios. In a later analysis, each TCR beta chain was defined by its CDR3 amino acid sequence together with its V-gene family, and reads without a unique V-gene family were excluded. In a later analysis, 500 to 700 highly shared, low-generation-probability nucleotide sequences were removed to address suspected cross-contamination and a sequencing artifact. In a later analysis, a clonal expansion index was calculated for each public chain from normalized within-repertoire ranks of inferred template counts. In a later analysis, generation probabilities were computed using a VDJ recombination model fitted to out-of-frame rearrangements, and the results were checked against IGoR. In a later analysis, hypergeometric tests were used to score TCR-TCR, TCR-HLA and TCR-CMV co-occurrence, with a repertoire-size bias correction applied to TCR pairs. To estimate false discovery rates, a later analysis permuted the HLA or CMV assignments 20 times. In a later analysis, co-occurring TCRs were grouped with DBSCAN, and TCRdist sequence similarity was added when clustering was performed within HLA-allele-positive subsets. Repertoires with fewer than 30,000 or more than 120,000 public chains, plus five repertoires with anomalous nucleotide sharing, were excluded from co-occurrence clustering. TCRdb re-hosts the immuneACCESS table, in-frame sequences only. Its copies lack some clones; in the studies checked, an unresolved V gene accounts for under half of them, and the cause for the rest is not known. V, J and clone size reflect that table, while D and trimming were determined from the DNA. This sample gives over 90,000 clones in total; under 65% of them show up just once. The ten most abundant clones make up 3.2% of the sample.

Results the study describes overall, beyond this receptor: The sequencing pipeline was judged likely to have produced a cluster of highly shared sequence variants as a technical artifact. Some IMGT-functional V segments, including TRBV6-2 and TRBV6-3, could not be told apart with the 87-base-pair reads, so those segments were excluded. In an earlier analysis of around 500 of the donors, most TCR beta V segments appeared in productive rearrangements about 87% or about 30% of the time, broadly matching IMGT annotations. Most TCR sequences were seen in very few donors, while some public TCRs were found in many individuals. This cohort had only TCR beta chains sequenced, and the lack of alpha or paired-chain data limited which features could be detected. Compared with the approximately 700-donor mean, donors in an Asian-associated ancestry cluster had fewer N-insertions in productive TCRs, according to a later genetic analysis. Linkage disequilibrium might explain the correlated functional status among segregating V segments, but an unknown experimental factor could not be excluded. Sequencing depth was assumed to be roughly uniform across donors in the presence/absence analyses, though that assumption may not hold. According to a later analysis, parvovirus B19, influenza, CMV and Epstein-Barr virus appeared linked to several top co-occurrence clusters. The only immune exposure information available for the cohort was CMV serostatus. A further reported finding was that TCR beta sequences accurately predicted the HLA-A and HLA-B alleles for most subjects in the first cohort. Specific HLA alleles were associated with 15,000 to 20,000 TCR beta sequences at a false discovery rate of 0.05 in a later analysis. A later analysis found that HLA-associated TCR beta chains were more clonally expanded and had lower generation probabilities than equally common non-associated chains. In both the original and validation cohorts, the classifier was reported to diagnose cytomegalovirus status with high specificity and sensitivity. HLA typing was unavailable for some donors at each locus, so association tests used only the typed subset. The study gave a list of roughly 150 TCR beta chains associated with cytomegalovirus. A later genetic analysis associated a missense DCLRE1C variant with V-gene and J-gene trimming of TCR beta chains, and an independent cohort replicated the association. When HLA alleles, especially DR and DQ, strongly co-occurred, TCR associations were difficult to assign to individual alleles. Because counts were too low, about 17 rarely observed V segments, including chromosome 9 orphons, were excluded from the earlier analysis of a few hundred of the donors. In vitro tests confirmed that a few of the cytomegalovirus-associated TCR beta chains recognize cytomegalovirus antigens. A later analysis found that TCR association rates varied across HLA loci, with DRB1 alleles showing the most associated TCRs and HLA-C alleles the fewest. A later analysis found that most CMV-associated TCR beta chains appeared HLA-restricted, with HLA associations seemingly driven largely by CMV exposure. The authors suggested that the approach could potentially be extended to other disease states and immunological phenotypes.

The cohort was made up of roughly 670 healthy bone marrow donors. At the time of sampling, every cohort member was nominally healthy, though immune exposures that went unrecorded were likely present. The donor was CMV seronegative and was included in the group of a few hundred seronegative cohort members. Every donor gave a peripheral blood sample, and the peripheral blood mononuclear cells from that sample were used for TCR beta sequencing. Genomic DNA was extracted from the blood cell samples with the Qiagen DNeasy Blood Extraction Kit. Notes on this clone: The target of this receptor is not known. Base qualities were left out, and no much larger clone turns up one base away.

CDR1 and CDR2 were assigned from the germline V gene (reference sequence) as MNHEY and SMNVEV. The junction shows trimming of 6 bases on V and 4 bases on J, and the gene matches do not reach 6 bases of it. The cysteine opens and the phenylalanine closes a CDR3 of 14 amino acids. CDR3 DNA only is kept here, 42 bases in frame from base 1. The specimen was PBMCs. This clonotype originated in a man in his fifties or sixties in good health and CMV-seronegative. This receptor chain uses TRBV27 and TRBJ1-3, and 7 junction bases match TRBD1. CDR3 protein: CASSRTGPGNTIYF. Here is the DNA: TGTGCCAGCAGCAGGACAGGCCCGGGAAACACCATATATTTT.